This T cell receptor beta chain came from a study of vaccination and CD4 T cells after COVID-19. As for treatment: roughly 10-day PBMC culture with coronavirus spike peptide pools or control peptides (ViraFEST assay). Pre-COVID-19 pandemic sampling (2011-2018) yielded the unexposed donor's CD4+ T cells. An Oncomine TCR Beta short-read assay was used to sequence the DNA from cultured CD4+ T cells. From CD4+ T cells that had been cultured, genomic DNA was extracted. TCRdb re-called the PCR reads through MiXCR, storing one row per CDR3 protein. The sample carries about 9,600 distinct CDR3 sequences, approximately 35% recorded once. With 7 bases removed from V and 7 bases from J, the gap between germline ends came to 26 bases. Looked up from germline, CDR1 is MNHEY and CDR2 is SMNVEV (reference sequence). The CDR3 has 17 residues. In regard to this clonotype: What it binds is unknown.

The TCR originated in a human donor in good health. This chain uses TRBV27 with TRBJ2-1; TRBD2 is a possible D gene (6 bases). Input material: CD4+ T cells from blood, cultured in vitro. The CDR3 here is CASTLGGSSSWRNEQFF. CDR3 nucleotide sequence: TGTGCCAGCACCCTCGGGGGAAGTTCGTCTTGGAGGAATGAGCAGTTCTTC.